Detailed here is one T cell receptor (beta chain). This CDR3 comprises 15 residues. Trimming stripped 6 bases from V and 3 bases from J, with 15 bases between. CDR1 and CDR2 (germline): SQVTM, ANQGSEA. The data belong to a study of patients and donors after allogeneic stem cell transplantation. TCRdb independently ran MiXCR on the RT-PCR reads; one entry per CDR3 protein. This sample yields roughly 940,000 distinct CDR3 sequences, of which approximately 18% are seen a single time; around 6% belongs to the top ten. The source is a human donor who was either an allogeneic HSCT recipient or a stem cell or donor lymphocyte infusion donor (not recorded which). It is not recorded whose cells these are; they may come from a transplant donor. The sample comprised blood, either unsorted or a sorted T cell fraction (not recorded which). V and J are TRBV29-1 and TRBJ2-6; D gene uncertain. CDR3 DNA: TGCAGCGTGACCGGGTCCCACCTTGGGGCCAACGTCCTGACTTTC. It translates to CSVTGSHLGANVLTF.